This T cell receptor (beta chain) is from a study of cytomegalovirus exposure and HLA in healthy donors. General study findings and limits: There were some V segments, including TRBV6-2 and TRBV6-3, excluded as indistinguishable.

While unrecorded immune exposures were likely, the donors were nominally healthy when sampled. Researchers ran the PCR with 60 Vbeta and 13 Jbeta primers. The method was immunoSEQ multiplex PCR; TCRdb's version includes in-frame clones alone and lacks a portion of them. The sample includes some 150,000 clones, roughly 80% of them seen just once. Turning to this clone: Its antigen is still unknown.

There are 10 residues in the CDR3. Germline CDR1 is DFQATT and CDR2 is SNEGSKA (reference sequence). The V and J genes are TRBV20-1 and TRBJ2-7, with D perhaps matching TRBD2 (5 bases). Sequencing was done on a sample of PBMCs. The sequence came from a woman in her 40s in good health and CMV-seropositive. The CDR3 sequence is CTYSGYLVYF. In DNA form, the CDR3 reads TGCACGTACAGCGGCTACCTAGTGTACTTC.